This T cell receptor (beta chain) is from a study of T cell responses to AZD1222 COVID-19 vaccine. Findings and caveats of the study: Donors, mostly white British, included more females; clonal diversity was possibly underestimated. Baseline serostatus was positive in only a handful of AZD1222 recipients.

With regard to this clone: Its target is unknown.

Here immunoSEQ multiplex PCR was the method, and the copy in TCRdb shows in-frame clones only, minus some. Among tens of thousands of clones, roughly 82% were seen once, and the ten largest hold roughly 5.4%. The starting material was peripheral blood, obtained on day 0 of AZD1222 vaccination. The sequence came from an adult in good health.

CDR3 amino acids: CASSTTGSRTEAFF. CDR3 bases: TGTGCCAGCAGCACGACAGGTTCTAGGACTGAAGCTTTCTTT. The rearrangement joins TRBV6-2 or TRBV6-3 to TRBJ1-1; weak D call: TRBD1 (6 bases). Germline CDR1 is MNHEY and CDR2 is SVGEGT. The CDR3 totals 14 residues. The V and J ends lost 6 bases and 5 bases respectively, with 16 bases between them.